This T cell receptor (beta chain) was recorded in a study of molecular identifiers for immune sequencing clone quantification. TCRdb analysed the PCR reads with MiXCR anew, one entry per CDR3 protein. Among around 460,000 distinct CDR3 sequences listed, around 23% were seen once. The receptor comes from a human donor in good health. Some libraries in this study had Jurkat cell RNA spiked in. The source material was naive CD8+ T cells from blood, with Jurkat cell RNA spiked in. Noted subset: FACS-sorted CD8+CD4-CCR7+CD45RA+ naive T cells.

CDR3 DNA sequence: TGTGCCAGCAGTGATCCCGTCCGGGACAGGGGGCTCGGTGAAAAACTGTTTTTT. This codes for CASSDPVRDRGLGEKLFF. J is TRBJ1-4 and V is TRBV2; TRBD1 matches at 12 bases. Per the germline V gene, CDR1 is SNHLY and CDR2 is FYNNEI. The CDR3 consists of 18 residues. V was clipped by 3 bases and J by 7 bases; unmatched bases: 12.